This paragraph covers one TCR beta chain sequence. Its cognate antigen has yet to be identified. Base qualities are not provided; no much larger clone lies one nucleotide away. CD8 naive samples were obtained by positive selection for CCR7 among CD45RO-negative cells, yielding a CD45RA+CCR7+ population from which TemRA cells were excluded. Donors were healthy HIV-negative adults with no recently reported acute infections or vaccinations. All donors were Caucasian adults living in Nashville, Tennessee, USA. Blood was collected by leukapheresis, and PBMCs were isolated by Ficoll-Histopaque density gradient centrifugation and then cryopreserved in liquid nitrogen vapor phase. Analytical flow cytometry was used to check the purity and quantity of every magnetically sorted T cell population. From each sorted fraction, genomic DNA was isolated and quantified by UV absorbance on a Nanodrop 2000c. The cysteine opens and the phenylalanine closes a CDR3 of 19 amino acids. Left in the record is the CDR3 DNA by itself, 57 bases read in frame from the first base. V lost 2 bases and J lost 1 base; the stretch between them is 23 bases long. CDR1 SGHTA and CDR2 FQGNSA are derived from the germline V gene.

The data were obtained in a study of shared clonotypes between healthy human individuals (dated by TCRdb to between 2020 and 2021). Turning to the overall study: Three men and two women, aged 18 to 49 years, made up the cohort. To estimate repertoire size and how much clonotype sharing occurs between individuals, the study deeply sequenced the blood TCR repertoires of several healthy adults. Between about 0.85 and 10 billion PBMCs per donor were obtained by leukapheresis. For each donor, CD4 naive and CD4 memory were each given three plates, CD8 naive was given two plates, and CD8 memory was given one plate. To increase sequencing depth and limit assay-specific biases, different laboratories used diverse techniques to prepare libraries and sequence TCR repertoires.

Summary of the overall study and its limitations: Because the study included a small number of donors, the genetic and exposure-history diversity represented was limited. Clonotypes shared by all four sorted-subset donors showed higher generation probabilities than non-shared clonotypes. Only blood was sampled, and tissue TCR repertoires likely differ from those in blood. Pairwise subsampling led to the expectation that sequencing depth would affect the degree of clonotype sharing among donors. When a handful of donors were compared, the shared fraction of clonotypes was around 5.1% for naive CD4, around 3.6% for naive CD8, roughly 2.3% for memory CD4, and roughly 0.43% for memory CD8. Estimated clonotype richness was generally larger for naive than for memory subsets. Incomplete sequencing was indicated by rarefaction of sorted-subset datasets, despite the large sequencing depth.

TCR CDR3 regions were amplified from genomic DNA by multiplex PCR using the deep immunoSEQ assay. Genomic DNA extracted from each cell subset was distributed evenly over all wells of several immunoSEQ 96-well plates, and each plate served as one replicate. For sorted subsets, each replicate PCR was loaded with 150 to 250 ng genomic DNA, equivalent to 30,000 or so T cell genomes. Purified libraries were measured with a Qubit 3.0 fluorometer, size-checked on a Bioanalyzer 2100, and measured again with the KAPA Library Quantification kit. Every immunoSEQ 96-well plate was sequenced on a dedicated single-read 150-cycle Illumina NextSeq 550 flow cell. Per the authors' processing: Because the immunoSEQ output included only junctional sequences and no quality scores, the filtering could not be the same as the filtering used for full-length reads. Sequences were annotated with PyIR, a Python wrapper for IgBLAST v1.9, and V/J genes and CDR3 were assigned using IMGT germline references. Any read was removed if the V/J assignment was weak (E-value above 1e-6), the CDR3 was missing, or the read contained stop codons, out-of-frame junctions, or ambiguous translated residues. A V3J clonotype was defined by an identical inferred V gene, J gene, and CDR3 amino acid sequence. Percentage overlap between repertoires was computed as shared unique clonotypes divided by the size of the smaller repertoire. RTK rarefaction, the Chao1 estimator, and Recon v2.1 estimates of unobserved clonotypes were used to assess repertoire richness. For all TCRbeta clonotypes obtained by the gDNA method from a handful of donors, generation probabilities were computed with OLGA. This is the immuneACCESS table as TCRdb keeps it, with only in-frame sequences that have V and J called. A part of the clones is gone; compared with another copy, unresolved V genes explain less than half, and the rest is unexplained. V and J calls plus clone size are reproduced from that table; the DNA served to infer D and trimming. The sample yields about 750,000 clones; almost 95% were counted once. Around 24% of the sample is in the top ten clones.

The chain is made from TRBV7-2 and TRBJ1-2, with the D gene uncertain. Sequencing used naive CD8+ T cells sorted from blood. This sample's cell subset or site label indicates: CD45RA+CCR7+. This receptor was taken from a man aged 25 to 40 in good health. The CDR3 amino acid sequence is: CASSLIGPAEDLRNYGYTF. The DNA reads as follows: TGTGCCAGCAGCTTAATAGGGCCGGCAGAGGATCTCCGTAACTATGGCTACACCTTC.